This entry lists 25 T cell receptor beta chains sequenced from one sample in a study of T cells after yellow fever vaccination. TCRdb independently ran MiXCR on the 5' RACE reads; one entry per CDR3 protein. The sample lists about 310,000 distinct CDR3 sequences, roughly 3.5% occurring once. This sample comprised PBMCs, obtained on the day of the yellow fever booster vaccination. Every receptor here comes from a man younger than 35 who received the YFV17D yellow fever vaccine.

The sample holds many counts of this clonotype. The chain couples TRBV7-9 to TRBJ2-1; TRBD2 aligns across 11 bases. V shed 2 bases and J 5 bases; nucleotides not matched to a gene: 5. The V gene's germline CDR1 is SEHNR and CDR2 FQNEAQ (reference sequence). The CDR3 covers 16 residues. This CDR3 is CASSLILAGAHNEQFF. CDR3 nucleotides: TGTGCCAGCAGCTTAATACTAGCGGGGGCCCACAATGAGCAGTTCTTC.

In this sample, this clonotype turned up many times. The CDR3 bases are TGCAGTGCTAGAGATGCCGGGGGGAGTGGCTACACCTTC. Residues: CSARDAGGSGYTF. This chain joins TRBV20-1 and TRBJ1-2, with D perhaps TRBD1 (5 bases). V was clipped by 0 bases and J by 7 bases, with 12 bases between them. The CDR3 is 13 amino acids. The germline V gene has CDR1 DFQATT and CDR2 SNEGSKA (reference sequence).

V gene TRBV4-1 combines with J gene TRBJ1-6, with D unclear. V lost 0 bases, J lost 8 bases, and 11 bases lay in between. Germline CDR1 MGHRA, CDR2 YSYEKL. This CDR3 comprises 15 residues. CDR3 protein: CASSQEPSGYSPLHF. CDR3 bases: TGCGCCAGCAGCCAAGAACCATCGGGGTATTCACCCCTCCACTTT.

This clonotype was observed many times. This chain links TRBV20-1 with TRBJ2-2, with D tentatively TRBD1 or TRBD2 (5 bases each). The CDR3 covers 17 residues. Germline assignment: CDR1 DFQATT and CDR2 SNEGSKA (reference sequence). The ends were cut back, 0 bases at V and 1 base at J, with 15 bases in the middle. The CDR3 DNA reads TGCAGTGCTAGAGATGTGAGGGCAGGGCTGAACACCGGGGAGCTGTTTTTT. Translating gives CSARDVRAGLNTGELFF.

In its sample, this clonotype was seen many times. The chain links TRBV21-1 to TRBJ2-1; the listed D gene, TRBD2, was not tested against the DNA. TRBV21-1 is a pseudogene segment. The CDR3 covers 15 residues. The CDR3: CASSTGLAGNNEQFF. The CDR3 DNA is TGTGCCAGCAGCACGGGACTAGCGGGGAACAATGAGCAGTTCTTC.

The V gene is TRBV6-5, the J gene TRBJ2-3; 7 bases agree with TRBD2. The germline V gene encodes CDR1 MNHEY and CDR2 SVGAGI. Trimming at V came to 2 bases and at J to 11 bases, leaving 7 bases not matched to a gene. The CDR3 consists of 13 residues. CDR3 protein: CASSYLKRGRQYF. The CDR3, as DNA: TGTGCCAGCAGTTACCTGAAGCGGGGTAGGCAGTATTTT.

J is TRBJ2-1 and V is TRBV18, with 10 bases that match TRBD1. The germline gives CDR1 KGHSH, CDR2 LQKENI. The V segment lost 4 bases and the J segment 3 bases; nucleotides outside the gene matches: 9. This CDR3 is built from 17 residues. The CDR3 spells CASSRPGTGVGYNEQFF. The CDR3, as DNA: TGTGCCAGCTCACGTCCCGGGACAGGGGTCGGCTACAATGAGCAGTTCTTC.

The chain employs TRBV7-9 and TRBJ1-1; tentative D call: TRBD1 (6 bases). The CDR3 is 11 residues long. In germline, CDR1 is SEHNR, CDR2 FQNEAQ (reference sequence). Trimming pared 11 bases from V and 1 base from J, leaving 8 bases between. CDR3 region: CASTGNTEAFF. The CDR3 bases are TGTGCCTCGACAGGGAACACTGAAGCTTTCTTT. The full variable domain, with the rest looked up from reference TRBV7-9 and TRBJ1-1, is DTGVSQNPRHKITKRGQNVTFRCDPISEHNRLYWYRQTLGQGPEFLTYFQNEAQLEKSRLLSDRFSAERPKGSFSTLEIQRTEQGDSAMYLCASTGNTEAFFGQGTRLTVV.

The chain couples TRBV6-2 or TRBV6-3 to TRBJ1-6, with 7 nucleotides matching TRBD1. CDR1 and CDR2 (germline): MNHEY, SVGEGT. The CDR3 totals 13 residues. J gave up 10 bases and V 6 bases, and 6 bases lay outside the gene matches. The CDR3 coding sequence is TGTGCCAGCAGGCAGGGGGTACAGTCACCCCTCCACTTT. This sequence encodes CASRQGVQSPLHF.

A few counts support this clonotype. The rearrangement uses TRBV24-1 and TRBJ2-1; 8 bases map to TRBD2. The CDR3 runs to 18 residues. The germline V gene encodes CDR1 KGHDR and CDR2 SFDVKD. V dropped 3 bases and J dropped 0; count of bases not matched to a gene: 9. DNA of the CDR3: TGTGCCACCAGTGATATACGAGCGGGGGAGTTCTCCTACAATGAGCAGTTCTTC. Translation gives CATSDIRAGEFSYNEQFF.

The chain recombines TRBV20-1 with TRBJ1-6; D is uncertain. Germline values: CDR1 DFQATT, CDR2 SNEGSKA (reference sequence). There are 17 residues in the CDR3. Trimming took off 0 bases at V and 0 bases at J, with 12 bases between the two ends. CDR3 residues: CSARDPGGSSYNSPLHF. The CDR3 DNA is TGCAGTGCTAGAGATCCGGGAGGGAGCTCCTATAATTCACCCCTCCACTTT.

In this sample, this clonotype turned up many times. The chain employs TRBV10-3 and TRBJ1-1, with TRBD1 matching over 7 bases. Germline V gene lookup returns CDR1 ENHRY and CDR2 SYGVKD. V dropped 5 bases and J dropped 5; count of bases not matched to a gene: 8. This CDR3 is built from 14 residues. Written as DNA, the CDR3 is TGTGCCATCAGTATGACAGGGATGGAGACTGAAGCTTTCTTT. This sequence encodes CAISMTGMETEAFF.

Many counts were recorded for this clonotype. The V call is TRBV5-1, the J call TRBJ2-5; D is perhaps TRBD1 or TRBD2 (6 bases each). The CDR3 runs 14 residues. The germline V and J ends were trimmed by 1 base and 5 bases, with 12 bases remaining between them. Looked up from germline, CDR1 is SGHRS and CDR2 is YFSETQ. The CDR3 DNA reads TGCGCCAGCAGCTTGCTAGGGGGGACGGAGACCCAGTACTTC. This encodes CASSLLGGTETQYF.

The rearrangement links TRBV12-3 or TRBV12-4 to TRBJ2-1; D could derive from TRBD1 or TRBD2 (5 bases each). The CDR3 runs 13 residues. V lost 6 bases, J lost 2 bases, and 8 bases lay in between. The CDR3 nucleotides are TGTGCCAGCAGCCGGGACCCCTACAATGAGCAGTTCTTC. Translated: CASSRDPYNEQFF.

This clonotype was seen a few times. The J gene is TRBJ2-5, the V gene TRBV5-1; TRBD2 matches at 15 bases. V shed 0 bases and J 1 base; nucleotides not matched to a gene: 7. CDR1 and CDR2 from the germline V gene are SGHRS and YFSETQ. CDR3 length equals 19 residues. CDR3 DNA: TGCGCCAGCAGCTTGGCTGGACTAGCGGGGGGGGTAATCCAAGAGACCCAGTACTTC. This sequence encodes CASSLAGLAGGVIQETQYF.

The chain joins TRBV12-3 or TRBV12-4 to TRBJ2-2; tentatively, D is TRBD2 (6 bases). V was shortened by 6 bases and J by 2 bases, with 13 bases between the two germline ends. CDR3 length: 15 residues. CDR3 sequence: CASREGLYNTGELFF. CDR3 DNA: TGTGCCAGCAGAGAGGGACTCTACAACACCGGGGAGCTGTTTTTT.

This clonotype was detected ten times or more. The rearrangement links TRBV5-1 to TRBJ2-7; D is undetermined. Germline CDR1 and CDR2: SGHRS and YFSETQ. This CDR3 is built from 13 residues. Between the trimmed V and J ends, which lost 0 bases and 3 bases, there was a span of 7 bases. The DNA of the CDR3 is TGCGCCAGCAGCTTGGCGGTTCGCTACGAGCAGTACTTC. It encodes CASSLAVRYEQYF.

V and J are TRBV5-1 and TRBJ2-7, with TRBD1 matching 9 bases. The CDR3 is 14 residues long. V gave up 4 bases and J gave up 6 bases; unmatched junction bases: 8. Germline lookup yields CDR1 SGHRS and CDR2 YFSETQ. The CDR3 spells CASSPRDRESEQYF. The CDR3 region has the DNA TGCGCCAGCAGCCCACGGGACAGGGAGAGCGAGCAGTACTTC.

This clonotype was seen a handful of times. This chain connects TRBV30 to TRBJ2-7; no clear D gene. Germline CDR1 GTSNPN, CDR2 SVGIG (reference sequence). Trimming pared 0 bases from V and 3 bases from J, leaving 9 bases between. This CDR3 contains 13 residues. CDR3 nucleotide sequence: TGTGCCTGGAGTGTGTTCAAGGGCTACGAGCAGTACTTC. Residues: CAWSVFKGYEQYF.

V gene TRBV10-3 combines with J gene TRBJ2-1; 9 bases match TRBD2. Trimming took 5 bases from V and 7 from J; bases not matched to a gene: 9. This CDR3 region has 15 residues. Looked up from germline, CDR1 is ENHRY and CDR2 is SYGVKD. The CDR3 region is CAISRAGGIFNEQFF. The CDR3 DNA reads TGTGCCATCAGTAGAGCGGGGGGTATCTTTAATGAGCAGTTCTTC.

As DNA, the CDR3 is TGCGCCAGCAGCCAGGTCCTTGAGACCCAGTACTTC. Amino acids: CASSQVLETQYF. The chain carries TRBV4-1 and TRBJ2-5; D is uncertain. The germline V gene encodes CDR1 MGHRA and CDR2 YSYEKL. CDR3 length: 12 residues. V shed 3 bases and J shed 5 bases, with 7 bases lying between them.

The chain couples TRBV29-1 to TRBJ2-5; no clear D gene. Per germline, CDR1 SQVTM and CDR2 ANQGSEA. This CDR3 region has 13 residues. Trimming shortened V by 3 bases and J by 2 bases, and 10 bases separated the two germline ends. The CDR3, as DNA: TGCAGCGTTGATTTGTCCAGTCAAGAGACCCAGTACTTC. Translating gives CSVDLSSQETQYF.

Many counts were recorded for this clonotype. V and J are TRBV7-6 and TRBJ2-1, with 7 bases matching TRBD1. V was pared by 4 bases and J by 7 bases, with 7 bases of the junction left unmatched. Germline values: CDR1 SGHVS, CDR2 FNYEAQ. The CDR3 totals 14 residues. The CDR3 DNA follows: TGTGCCAGCAGCTCCCCGGACAGGTCGAATGAGCAGTTCTTC. This translates into CASSSPDRSNEQFF.

This clonotype was seen a handful of times. The chain is built from TRBV27 and TRBJ1-1, with 10 bases fitting TRBD1. Looked up from germline, CDR1 is MNHEY and CDR2 is SMNVEV (reference sequence). Germline trimming cut 3 bases from V and 1 base from J; bases unmatched to any gene: 8. The CDR3 extends over 17 amino acids. The CDR3 loop reads CASSFSMGQGTNTEAFF. CDR3 DNA: TGTGCCAGCAGTTTCTCAATGGGACAGGGGACGAACACTGAAGCTTTCTTT.

The chain has TRBV19 and TRBJ2-5; D might be TRBD1 (6 bases). CDR1 and CDR2 (germline): LNHDA, SQIVND (reference sequence). This CDR3 comprises 19 residues. Trimming pared 0 bases from V and 5 bases from J, leaving 25 bases between. CDR3 region: CASSIDDRIGGRSEETQYF. The CDR3 nucleotides read TGTGCCAGTAGTATAGATGACAGGATAGGTGGAAGATCGGAGGAGACCCAGTACTTC.